The sequence of this T cell receptor (beta chain) was determined in a study of graft-versus-host responses after intestinal transplantation. On the study more broadly: Every transplant recipient was induced with anti-thymocyte globulin, then maintained on tacrolimus and steroids for about 3 years. Study conclusions and caveats: Investigators detected GvH clones in recipient marrow, with some emerging earlier in ileum or blood.

As for this clone: Its antigen is unidentified.

With 5 bases removed from V and 5 bases from J, the gap between germline ends came to 19 bases. Germline CDR1 reads SEHNR; CDR2 reads FQNEAQ (reference sequence). This CDR3 spans 16 amino acids. Produced via immunoSEQ multiplex PCR; TCRdb's table is partial and in-frame only. The table records around 100,000 clones, more than 75% of them present only once. Specimen: unstimulated CD4+ T cells sorted from spleen or lymph node cells, collected before intestinal transplant. This TCR derives from a human donor who received an intestinal transplant. V and J are TRBV7-9 and TRBJ2-4; TRBD1 is a possible D gene (6 bases). The CDR3 DNA is TGTGCCAGCAGCCCCGGACAGTTCGTTCCACAAAACATTCAGTACTTC. Residues: CASSPGQFVPQNIQYF.